A single sample is the source of the 18 T cell receptor beta chains below, sequenced in a study of blood T cell repertoires in COVID-19. Here immunoSEQ multiplex PCR was the method, and the copy in TCRdb shows in-frame clones only, minus some. Of approximately 68,000 clones in the sample, around 86% were seen once. The source material was peripheral blood. The receptors were gathered from a man aged 50 to 60 with active COVID-19.

The chain joins TRBV10-3 to TRBJ2-7, with 10 nucleotides matching TRBD2. The CDR3 is made up of 16 amino acids. Trimming removed 3 bases from V and 5 bases from J; junction bases left unmatched: 10. The germline V gene has CDR1 ENHRY and CDR2 SYGVKD. The CDR3 sequence is CAISEMRGLAGDEQYF. The CDR3 DNA reads as TGTGCCATCAGTGAAATGAGGGGGCTAGCGGGAGACGAGCAGTACTTC.

This chain uses TRBV5-6 with TRBJ2-3; D possibly corresponds to TRBD2 (5 bases). The CDR3 has 11 residues. V lost 7 bases and J lost 4, with 7 bases in between. Germline CDR1 and CDR2: SGHDT and YYEEEE. CDR3 sequence (DNA): TGTGCCAGCTCGGAGGCAGATACGCAGTATTTT. Its translation is CASSEADTQYF.

CDR3 region: CASSPDTGELFF. DNA of the CDR3: TGTGCCAGCAGCCCCGACACCGGGGAGCTGTTTTTT. The chain uses TRBV12-3 or TRBV12-4 and TRBJ2-2; D not resolved. V shed 6 bases and J shed 3 bases, with 5 bases lying between them. The CDR3 is made up of 12 amino acids.

This clone was picked up one time. This chain joins TRBV6-2 or TRBV6-3 and TRBJ2-5, with D possibly TRBD2 on 6 matching bases. In germline, CDR1 is MNHEY, CDR2 SVGEGT. The CDR3 covers 17 residues. With 4 bases removed from V and 2 bases from J, the gap between germline ends came to 20 bases. CDR3 DNA: TGTGCCAGCAGTTGGGGGTTGGAGGGAGGCCTACAAGAGACCCAGTACTTC. Its protein is CASSWGLEGGLQETQYF.

The V gene is TRBV19, the J gene TRBJ1-5; TRBD1 aligns across 7 bases. V dropped 2 bases and J dropped 3; count of bases not matched to a gene: 16. The germline V gene has CDR1 LNHDA and CDR2 SQIVND (reference sequence). The CDR3 is 19 residues long. This CDR3 is CASSILRWMRDSNNQPQHF. The CDR3 DNA reads TGTGCCAGTAGTATATTAAGATGGATGAGGGACAGCAACAATCAGCCCCAGCATTTT.

The chain couples TRBV27 to TRBJ1-5, with D hard to call. This CDR3 comprises 13 residues. V lost 8 bases and J lost 3, with 11 bases in between. CDR1 MNHEY and CDR2 SMNVEV come from the germline V gene (reference sequence). The CDR3 loop reads CASGGLNNQPQHF. CDR3 nucleotides: TGTGCCAGCGGCGGACTCAACAATCAGCCCCAGCATTTT.

The chain employs TRBV3-1 (or the pseudogene TRBV3-2) and TRBJ2-7, with TRBD2 matching 8 bases. The germline gives CDR1 LGHDT, CDR2 YNNKEL (reference sequence). There are 14 residues in the CDR3. After removal of 4 bases from V and 5 bases from J, the junction contained 7 bases not matched to a gene. The CDR3: CASSRTGLVDEQYF. DNA for the CDR3: TGTGCCAGCAGCCGTACGGGACTAGTCGACGAGCAGTACTTC.

This chain joins TRBV7-9 and TRBJ2-2; weak D call: TRBD2 (6 bases). CDR1 is SEHNR, CDR2 FQNEAQ, per germline (reference sequence). This CDR3 region has 15 residues. Trimming took 5 bases from V and 6 from J, leaving 16 bases between them. CDR3 region: CASSPTNGRAGELFF. In DNA, the CDR3 is TGTGCCAGCAGCCCTACTAACGGGAGAGCCGGGGAGCTGTTTTTT.

This clone was seen a single time. The chain has TRBV4-2 and TRBJ1-3, with D possibly matching TRBD1 (5 bases). The germline V gene encodes CDR1 LGHNA and CDR2 YNFKEQ. The CDR3 extends over 17 amino acids. The germline V and J ends were trimmed by 4 bases and 2 bases, with 18 bases remaining between them. DNA of the CDR3: TGTGCCAGCAGCCCTCTGGGGGGGGAAACGCCTGGAAACACCATATATTTT. Translating it yields CASSPLGGETPGNTIYF.

The V call is TRBV12-3 or TRBV12-4, the J call TRBJ2-1; D possibly corresponds to TRBD2 (6 bases). The V end lost 2 bases, the J end lost 13 bases, and 15 bases lay between the germline ends. The CDR3 has 13 residues. The CDR3 sequence is CASSLSPSVYQFF. CDR3 DNA sequence: TGTGCCAGCAGTTTAAGCCCTAGCGTATATCAGTTCTTC.

This clone was detected only once. The J gene is TRBJ2-1, the V gene TRBV10-3; tentatively, D is TRBD2 (6 bases). Trimming left V 0 bases short and J 6 bases short, with 24 bases between. Germline CDR1 reads ENHRY; CDR2 reads SYGVKD. The CDR3 has 19 residues. The CDR3 protein is CAISESSRGAGYQRNEQFF. In DNA form, the CDR3 reads TGTGCCATCAGTGAGTCATCACGCGGGGCTGGATACCAGCGCAATGAGCAGTTCTTC.

The chain joins TRBV7-9 to TRBJ1-2; 7 positions agree with TRBD1. The V and J ends lost 0 bases and 6 bases, in that order; junction bases with no gene match: 4. Germline CDR1 reads SEHNR; CDR2 reads FQNEAQ (reference sequence). The CDR3 loop spans 14 amino acids. The CDR3 protein is CASSLARQGDGYTF. CDR3 bases: TGTGCCAGCAGCTTAGCCCGACAGGGCGATGGCTACACCTTC.

This chain joins TRBV7-2 and TRBJ2-5; 7 bases line up with TRBD2. The germline gives CDR1 SGHTA, CDR2 FQGNSA. The CDR3 loop spans 13 amino acids. V was pared by 6 bases and J by 4 bases, with 5 bases of the junction left unmatched. The CDR3 protein is CASSLTSRETQYF. The CDR3 coding sequence is TGTGCCAGCAGTTTGACTAGCAGAGAGACCCAGTACTTC.

The genes are TRBV19 and TRBJ2-3; 11 nucleotides line up with TRBD2. The CDR3 has 15 residues. J gave up 3 bases and V 5 bases, and 4 bases lay outside the gene matches. Germline loops: CDR1 LNHDA, CDR2 SQIVND (reference sequence). CDR3 bases: TGTGCCAGTAGTCCTACTAGCGGGGGAACAGATACGCAGTATTTT. This codes for CASSPTSGGTDTQYF.

V usage is TRBV28 and J usage is TRBJ2-7, with D perhaps TRBD1 (5 bases). V lost 5 bases, J lost 3 bases, and 14 bases lay in between. The CDR3 is 14 amino acids. Germline assignment: CDR1 MDHEN and CDR2 SYDVKM. CDR3 DNA: TGTGCCAGCAGTACACCCTCGACAGTCTACGAGCAGTACTTC. Residues: CASSTPSTVYEQYF.

The CDR3 here is CASSFKSPYEQYF. CDR3 in DNA: TGTGCCAGCAGTTTTAAGAGTCCCTACGAGCAGTACTTC. This chain connects TRBV27 to TRBJ2-7; no firm D call. The CDR3 extends over 13 amino acids. V was shortened by 3 bases and J by 2 bases, with 8 bases between the two germline ends. Germline V gene sequence: CDR1 MNHEY, CDR2 SMNVEV (reference sequence).

The V gene is TRBV3-1 (or the pseudogene TRBV3-2), the J gene TRBJ2-7; 12 positions agree with TRBD2. This CDR3 has 15 residues. Germline V gene data show CDR1 as LGHDT and CDR2 as YNNKEL (reference sequence). Trimming cost V 4 bases and J 5 bases; bases outside gene matches: 6. CDR3 sequence: CASSRRTSGNHEQYF. DNA for the CDR3: TGTGCCAGCAGCCGGCGGACTAGCGGGAACCACGAGCAGTACTTC.

Notes on this clone: Relative to the germline gene, one junction end is altered; a read error may explain this. This chain joins TRBV7-7 and TRBJ2-5, with 10 nucleotides matching TRBD1. The CDR3 contains 17 residues. CDR1 is SSHAT, CDR2 FNYEAQ, per germline (reference sequence). The CDR3 coding sequence is TGTGCTAGCAGCTTAATCCCGCACGGGACAGGGGTTGAGACCCAGTACTTC. Protein: CASSLIPHGTGVETQYF. Full variable domain (remainder filled in from reference TRBV7-7 and TRBJ2-5): GAGVSQSPRYKVTKRGQDVTLRCDPISSHATLYWYQQALGQGPEFLTYFNYEAQPDKSGLPSDRFSAERPEGSISTLTIQRTEQRDSAMYRCASSLIPHGTGVETQYFGPGTRLLVL.